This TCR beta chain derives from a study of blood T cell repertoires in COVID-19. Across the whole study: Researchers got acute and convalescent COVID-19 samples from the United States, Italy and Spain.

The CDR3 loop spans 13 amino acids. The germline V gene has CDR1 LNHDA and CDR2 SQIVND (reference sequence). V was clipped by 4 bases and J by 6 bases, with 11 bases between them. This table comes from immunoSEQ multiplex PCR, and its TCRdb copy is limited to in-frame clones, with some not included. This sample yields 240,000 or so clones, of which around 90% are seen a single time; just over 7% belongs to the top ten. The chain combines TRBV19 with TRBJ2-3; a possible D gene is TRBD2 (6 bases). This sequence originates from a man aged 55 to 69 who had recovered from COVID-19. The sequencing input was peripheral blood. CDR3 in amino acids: CASSSGAGDTQYF. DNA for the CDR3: TGTGCCAGTAGTAGCGGGGCCGGGGATACGCAGTATTTT.